This T cell receptor (beta chain) was retrieved from a study of T cells in Graves' hyperthyroidism and ophthalmopathy. This clonotype has at least ten counts. The antigen remains undetermined. Whole-study findings and limits: Onset of ophthalmopathy came a median roughly 6.4 months after the model predicted it.

At least 3 on the Clinical Activity Score was recorded for ophthalmopathy patients, who also had NOSPECS grade at least 4 and duration under 3 months. Investigators excluded patients with uncontrolled infection, other autoimmune disease, pregnancy or lactation. The source of the PBMCs was around 10 ml of fresh peripheral blood. The investigators amplified TCR beta CDR3 regions from RNA transcripts. The HTBI primer set was used in a first-round RT-PCR of the TCR CDR3. Each CDR3 protein gets one entry after TCRdb re-called the multiplex PCR reads with MiXCR. The sample includes tens of thousands of distinct CDR3 sequences, 53% of them seen just once. Input material: blood. The source is a woman aged 60-70 years with Graves' ophthalmopathy.

The CDR3 DNA reads as TGTGCCAGCAGCCCCAGAAGGGGGCTCTACGAGCAGTACTTC. It yields the protein CASSPRRGLYEQYF. The V call is TRBV5-6, the J call TRBJ2-7; 7 bases fit TRBD1. Germline V CDR1 and CDR2: SGHDT, YYEEEE. V was clipped by 4 bases and J by 3 bases; unmatched bases: 7. The CDR3 runs 14 residues.